This TCR beta chain is from a study of blood T cell repertoires in COVID-19. Trimming removed 0 bases from V and 1 base from J, with 15 bases in between. Germline V gene data show CDR1 as LGHDT and CDR2 as YNNKEL (reference sequence). There are 17 residues in the CDR3. Method: immunoSEQ multiplex PCR; TCRdb's copy keeps in-frame clones and lacks some. The sample includes fewer than 150,000 clones, approximately 86% of them seen just once. J is TRBJ1-1 and V is TRBV3-1 (or the pseudogene TRBV3-2); TRBD1 might be the D (6 bases). This TCR derives from a woman aged 50 to 60 with active or convalescent COVID-19. The sequencing input was peripheral blood. CDR3 region: CASSQDRVRGGNTEAFF. The CDR3 nucleotides are TGTGCCAGCAGCCAAGATCGAGTTAGGGGGGGGAACACTGAAGCTTTCTTT.